This entry describes one TCR beta chain. Its antigen is unidentified. The sample is drawn from a study of OX40 agonist ivuxolimab in advanced cancers. Study-wide background: Six ivuxolimab dose levels, 0.01 to 10 mg/kg, were given intravenously every 2 weeks. Males comprised approximately 81% of the group, whose mean age was approximately 61 years (range roughly 23 to 80). Study outcomes and limitations: At 0.1 to 3.0 mg/kg, clonal expansion of CD4+ and CD8+ blood T cells had occurred by week 6.

Sequencing used immunoSEQ multiplex PCR; TCRdb keeps in-frame clones, though not all of them. The top ten hold around 33% of the sample, which has roughly 38,000 clones, 80% to 90% seen once. CDR3 length equals 16 residues. Trimming took 6 bases from V and 2 from J; bases not matched to a gene: 5. Germline assignment: CDR1 SNHLY and CDR2 FYNNEI. The clonotype comes from an adult with an advanced solid tumor such as melanoma, head and neck, liver or kidney cancer. V usage is TRBV2 and J usage is TRBJ2-3; 13 nucleotides match TRBD2. The sample consisted of CD4+ or CD8+ T cells sorted from blood, taken in a trial of the OX40 agonist ivuxolimab. CDR3 nucleotides: TGTGCCAGCAGGCGAGGACTAGCGGGGGCCACAGATACGCAGTATTTT. Translation gives CASRRGLAGATDTQYF.